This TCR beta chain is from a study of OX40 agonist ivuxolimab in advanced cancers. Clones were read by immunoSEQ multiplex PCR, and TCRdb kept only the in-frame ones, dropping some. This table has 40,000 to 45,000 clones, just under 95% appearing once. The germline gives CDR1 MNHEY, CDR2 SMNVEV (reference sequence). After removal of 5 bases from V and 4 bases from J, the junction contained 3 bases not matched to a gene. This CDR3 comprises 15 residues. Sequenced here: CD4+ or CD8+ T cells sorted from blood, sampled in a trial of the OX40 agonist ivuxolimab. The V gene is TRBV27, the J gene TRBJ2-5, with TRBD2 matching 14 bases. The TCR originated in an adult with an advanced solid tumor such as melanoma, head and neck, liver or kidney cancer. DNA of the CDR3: TGTGCCAGCAGTCCCGGGACTAGCGGGGGAGAGACCCAGTACTTC. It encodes CASSPGTSGGETQYF.